The clone carrying this T cell receptor beta chain is a singleton in its sample. Method: immunoSEQ multiplex PCR; TCRdb's copy keeps in-frame clones and lacks some. The table has over 300,000 clones, more than 70% seen once; the top ten hold 1.5% to 2%. Unmatched junction bases numbered 8, after V lost 7 bases and J lost 6 bases. CDR1 and CDR2 (germline): MNHEY, SVGAGI. The CDR3 consists of 13 residues. The sample is drawn from a study of blood T cell repertoires in COVID-19. The V gene is TRBV6-5, the J gene TRBJ1-2, with 7 positions matching TRBD1. This receptor was identified in a woman in her forties or fifties with acute or convalescent COVID-19. Sequencing was done on a sample of peripheral blood. The CDR3 coding sequence is TGTGCCAGCAAATTAACAGGGGCGAATGGCTACACCTTC. This codes for CASKLTGANGYTF.